The sequence of this T cell receptor beta chain was determined in a study of shared clonotypes between healthy human individuals (dated by TCRdb to between 2020 and 2021). Regarding the research as a whole: A few men and a couple of women, aged 18 to 49 years, made up the cohort. To estimate repertoire size and how much clonotype sharing occurs between individuals, the study deeply sequenced the blood TCR repertoires of five healthy adults. To increase sequencing depth and limit assay-specific biases, TCR repertoire library preparation and sequencing were carried out by different laboratories using diverse techniques. For each donor, CD4 naive and CD4 memory were each run on three plates, CD8 naive on two plates, and CD8 memory on one plate. Between about 0.94 and 10 billion PBMCs per donor were obtained by leukapheresis.

The donors were healthy, HIV-negative adults with no recently reported acute infections or vaccinations. All donors were Caucasian adults living in Nashville, Tennessee, USA. Magnetic negative selection was used to enrich CD4+ T cells, after which naive cells were positively selected on CD45RA and the negative fraction became the memory subset. After blood collection by leukapheresis, PBMCs were isolated using Ficoll-Histopaque density gradient centrifugation and then cryopreserved in the vapor phase of liquid nitrogen. Analytical flow cytometry was used to check the purity and quantity of each magnetically sorted T cell population. Each sorted fraction had its genomic DNA isolated and then quantified by UV absorbance on a Nanodrop 2000c. TCR CDR3 regions were amplified from genomic DNA by multiplex PCR using the deep immunoSEQ assay. Genomic DNA extracted from each cell subset was distributed evenly over all wells of several immunoSEQ 96-well plates, and each plate served as one replicate. For sorted subsets, around 0.2 ug of genomic DNA, equivalent to around 29,000 T cell genomes, went into each replicate PCR. The purified libraries were quantified using a Qubit 3.0 fluorometer, sized with a Bioanalyzer 2100, and then quantified again using the KAPA Library Quantification kit. Every immunoSEQ 96-well plate was sequenced on a separate single-read 150-cycle Illumina NextSeq 550 flow cell. As for the authors' bioinformatics: The immunoSEQ output contained only junctional sequences without quality scores, so filtering could not match that applied to full-length reads. To assign V/J genes and CDR3, sequences were annotated using PyIR, a Python wrapper for IgBLAST v1.9, with IMGT germline references. Any read was removed if the V/J assignment was weak (E-value above 1e-6), the CDR3 was missing, or the read contained stop codons, out-of-frame junctions, or ambiguous translated residues. V3J clonotypes were defined by identical inferred V gene, J gene, and CDR3 amino acid sequence. Percentage overlap between repertoires was calculated by dividing the number of shared unique clonotypes by the size of the smaller repertoire. Richness of each repertoire was evaluated using RTK rarefaction, the Chao1 estimator, and Recon v2.1 estimates of unobserved clonotypes. Generation probabilities were computed with OLGA for all TCRbeta clonotypes obtained by the gDNA method from a handful of donors. Held by TCRdb, this immuneACCESS table contains in-frame sequences only and omits some clones. Under half of the omission traces to an unresolved V gene where checked; the cause of the rest is unknown. V, J and clone size were drawn from that table, and D and trimming were deduced from the DNA. Within this sample are 550,000 to 850,000 clones, with 74% of them counted one time only. The ten biggest clones cover about 1.8% of the sample.

The table lists this clone with a count of one. Its recognized antigen is unknown. The sample holds no much larger clone one base away, and base qualities are not on file. The study at large found these results: Higher generation probabilities were observed for clonotypes shared by all four sorted-subset donors than for non-shared clonotypes. Larger estimated clonotype richness was generally found for naive subsets than for memory subsets. Rarefaction of sorted-subset datasets indicated incomplete sequencing despite the large sequencing depth. Because the study included only a small number of donors, the genetic and exposure-history diversity represented was limited. Around 5% of naive CD4, around 4% of naive CD8, roughly 2.4% of memory CD4, and over 0.35% of memory CD8 clonotypes were shared across four donors. Sampling was restricted to blood, and TCR repertoires in tissue are likely to differ from TCR repertoires in blood. Based on pairwise subsampling, the degree of clonotype sharing among donors was expected to be affected by sequencing depth.

The CDR3 holds 13 amino acids from the cysteine to the phenylalanine. Just CDR3 DNA is preserved here, 39 bases in frame from base 1. The germline V gene gives CDR1 as SGHTA and CDR2 as FQGNSA. V drops 5 bases and J drops 4 bases, leaving 12 bases in between. The TCR was taken from a woman aged 25 to 39 in good health. The sequencing sample was made of memory CD4+ T cells sorted from blood. Per the publication, the cell subset or site label means: CD45RA-negative fraction. The chain joins TRBV7-2 to TRBJ2-7; the D gene is unclear. This receptor has the CDR3 CASSAYLTYEQYF. The DNA sequence is given as TGTGCCAGCAGCGCCTATCTCACGTACGAGCAGTACTTC. Beyond the CDR3, the reference TRBV7-2 and TRBJ2-7 genes provide the residues; the full variable domain reads: GAGVSQSPSNKVTEKGKDVELRCDPISGHTALYWYRQSLGQGLEFLIYFQGNSAPDKSGLPSDRFSAERTGGSVSTLTIQRTQQEDSAVYLCASSAYLTYEQYFGPGTRLTVT.